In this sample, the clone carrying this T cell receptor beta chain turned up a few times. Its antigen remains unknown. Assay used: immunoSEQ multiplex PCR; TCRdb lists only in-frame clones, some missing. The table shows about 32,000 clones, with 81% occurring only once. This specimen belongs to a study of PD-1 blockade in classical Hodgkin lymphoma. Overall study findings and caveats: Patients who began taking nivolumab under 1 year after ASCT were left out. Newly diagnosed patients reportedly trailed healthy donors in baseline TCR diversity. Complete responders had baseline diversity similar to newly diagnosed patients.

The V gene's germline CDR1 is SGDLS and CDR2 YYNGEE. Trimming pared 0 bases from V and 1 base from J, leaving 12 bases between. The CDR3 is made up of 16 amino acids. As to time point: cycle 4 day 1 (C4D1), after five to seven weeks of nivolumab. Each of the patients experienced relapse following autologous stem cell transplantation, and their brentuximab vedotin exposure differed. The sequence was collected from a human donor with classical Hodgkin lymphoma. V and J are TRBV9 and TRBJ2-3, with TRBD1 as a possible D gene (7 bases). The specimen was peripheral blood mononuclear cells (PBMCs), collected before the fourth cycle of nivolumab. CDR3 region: CASSVEGRGGTDTQYF. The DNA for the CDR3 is TGTGCCAGCAGCGTAGAAGGCAGGGGGGGCACAGATACGCAGTATTTT. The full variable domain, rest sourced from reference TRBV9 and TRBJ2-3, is DSGVTQTPKHLITATGQRVTLRCSPRSGDLSVYWYQQSLDQGLQFLIQYYNGEERAKGNILERFSAQQFPDLHSELNLSSLELGDSALYFCASSVEGRGGTDTQYFGPGTRLTVL.